These 10 T cell receptor beta chains were all obtained from the same sample, sequenced in a study of T cell responses to AZD1222 COVID-19 vaccine. Sequenced by immunoSEQ multiplex PCR; TCRdb stores in-frame clones only, minus some. Among roughly 30,000 clones, around 78% were seen once, and the ten largest hold 5% to 6.5%. The specimen was peripheral blood, collected on day 0 of AZD1222 vaccination. All receptors come from an adult in good health.

The CDR3 nucleotides are TGCGCCAGCAGCTTGGACGGTATGGGTAATTCACCCCTCCACTTT. Encoded protein: CASSLDGMGNSPLHF. V usage is TRBV5-1 and J usage is TRBJ1-6; no clear D. CDR1 is SGHRS, CDR2 YFSETQ, per germline. V was trimmed by 0 bases and J by 6 bases, leaving 10 bases between them. This CDR3 is 15 amino acids long.

V and J are TRBV6-1 and TRBJ1-5; D uncertain. V lost 3 bases, J lost 2 bases, and 14 bases lay in between. Germline V CDR1 and CDR2: MNHNS, SASEGT. The length of the CDR3 is 16 residues. The CDR3 loop reads CASSEQQPGGNQPQHF. The CDR3 DNA sequence: TGTGCCAGCAGTGAGCAACAGCCCGGAGGCAATCAGCCCCAGCATTTT.

The V call is TRBV7-2, the J call TRBJ2-7; no reliable D call. The CDR3 covers 13 residues. With 3 bases removed from V and 1 base from J, the gap between germline ends came to 7 bases. Per the germline V gene, CDR1 is SGHTA and CDR2 is FQGNSA. CDR3 sequence reads: CASSFLQSYEQYV. The CDR3 DNA follows: TGTGCCAGCAGCTTTTTACAGTCCTACGAGCAGTACGTC.

This clone was seen a few times. The chain joins TRBV7-2 to TRBJ2-5, with D unclear. Trimming took 0 bases from V and 3 from J, leaving 11 bases between them. Germline-derived CDR1 and CDR2 are SGHTA and FQGNSA. There are 15 residues in the CDR3. In nucleotides, the CDR3 is TGTGCCAGCAGCTTAGCGTGGGCGAGAGAAGAGACCCAGTACTTC. It is translated as CASSLAWAREETQYF.

The chain has TRBV12-3 or TRBV12-4 and TRBJ2-7; D unclear. This CDR3 region has 13 residues. V was cut by 8 bases and J by 3 bases, with 14 bases left in between. CDR3: CASRTSTHYEQYF. CDR3 nucleotides: TGTGCCAGCCGAACCTCTACCCACTACGAGCAGTACTTC.

CDR3 loop: CASSKGGGRDYEQYF. The CDR3 nucleotides read TGCGCCAGCAGCAAAGGTGGCGGCAGGGACTACGAGCAGTACTTC. The genes are TRBV5-1 and TRBJ2-7, with D maybe TRBD1 (5 bases). The ends were cut back, 4 bases at V and 3 bases at J, with 17 bases in the middle. Germline V CDR1 and CDR2: SGHRS, YFSETQ. This CDR3 is 15 amino acids long.

The V and J genes are TRBV11-2 and TRBJ1-2, with TRBD1 matching 8 bases. With 5 bases clipped from V and 8 bases from J, the junction kept 7 bases outside the gene matches. CDR1 is SGHAT, CDR2 FQNNGV, per germline. The CDR3 runs to 13 residues. DNA of the CDR3: TGTGCCAGCAGCAGCGGACAGGGCCGCGGCTACACCTTC. This gives the protein CASSSGQGRGYTF. Supplemented by reference TRBV11-2 and TRBJ1-2, the full variable domain reads EAGVAQSPRYKIIEKRQSVAFWCNPISGHATLYWYQQILGQGPKLLIQFQNNGVVDDSQLPKDRFSAERLKGVDSTLKIQPAKLEDSAVYLCASSSGQGRGYTFGSGTRLTVV.

The genes are TRBV9 and TRBJ2-2; D possibly corresponds to TRBD1 (5 bases). This CDR3 has 14 residues. CDR1 and CDR2 from the germline V gene are SGDLS and YYNGEE. Trimming removed 2 bases at V and 5 bases at J, with 10 bases between. CDR3 in DNA: TGTGCCAGCAGCGTGCAAGGGGAAACCGGGGAGCTGTTTTTT. It yields the protein CASSVQGETGELFF.

The rearrangement joins TRBV5-1 to TRBJ2-1, with D tentatively TRBD2 (6 bases). The V gene lost 5 bases and the J gene lost 9 bases, with 12 bases spanning the gap. Germline values: CDR1 SGHRS, CDR2 YFSETQ. This CDR3 has 12 residues. The CDR3 DNA is TGCGCCAGCAGTACGGGACTCTCTGAGCAGTTCTTC. This encodes CASSTGLSEQFF. The whole variable domain, filled in from reference TRBV5-1 and TRBJ2-1, reads KAGVTQTPRYLIKTRGQQVTLSCSPISGHRSVSWYQQTPGQGLQFLFEYFSETQRNKGNFPGRFSGRQFSNSRSEMNVSTLELGDSALYLCASSTGLSEQFFGPGTRLTVL.

In its sample, this clone was seen a few times. This chain uses TRBV7-2 with TRBJ2-7; the D is unclear. The CDR3 sequence is 14 residues long. Per germline, CDR1 SGHTA and CDR2 FQGNSA. V was pared by 5 bases and J by 2 bases, with 13 bases between. The CDR3 loop is CASSALLSPYEQYF. Written as DNA, the CDR3 is TGTGCCAGCAGCGCCCTCCTGTCTCCCTACGAGCAGTACTTC.